These 18 T cell receptor beta chains were sequenced from one sample in a study of identical twins. TCRdb re-called the 5' RACE reads with MiXCR, one entry per CDR3 protein. Here the sample spans 600,000 to 800,000 distinct CDR3 sequences, roughly 20% being singletons. These data were likewise used in another study, on T cells expressing NK-cell markers.

The sample consisted of PBMCs. Receptors originate from a woman under 30 in good health.

The rearrangement links TRBV7-9 to TRBJ1-1; D gene uncertain. Trimming stripped 3 bases from V and 7 bases from J, with 9 bases between. Germline V gene sequence: CDR1 SEHNR, CDR2 FQNEAQ (reference sequence). This CDR3 comprises 12 residues. CDR3: CASSLAGLEAFF. The CDR3 coding sequence is TGTGCCAGCAGCTTGGCAGGACTTGAAGCTTTCTTT.

The chain has TRBV10-3 and TRBJ1-2; 8 bases match TRBD1. Germline V lookup: CDR1 ENHRY, CDR2 SYGVKD. With 6 bases clipped from V and 7 bases from J, the junction kept 7 bases outside the gene matches. CDR3 length equals 13 residues. CDR3 sequence (DNA): TGTGCCATCAGGGGACAGGTCGATACTGGCTACACCTTC. This gives the protein CAIRGQVDTGYTF.

This chain connects TRBV29-1 to TRBJ2-7, with TRBD2 matching 9 bases. This CDR3 region has 14 residues. CDR1 SQVTM and CDR2 ANQGSEA come from the germline V gene. V shed 5 bases and J 1 base; nucleotides not matched to a gene: 6. Here the CDR3 DNA reads TGCAGCGTTCAGCGGGAGGCATTATCCTACGAGCAGTACTTC. Translation gives CSVQREALSYEQYF.

The rearrangement joins TRBV6-1 to TRBJ2-7, with TRBD1 identical over 9 bases. V dropped 10 bases and J dropped 2; count of bases not matched to a gene: 3. There are 12 residues in the CDR3. Per the germline V gene, CDR1 is MNHNS and CDR2 is SASEGT. The CDR3 loop is CATDRGTYEQYF. In DNA form, the CDR3 reads TGTGCCACAGACAGGGGGACCTACGAGCAGTACTTC.

The chain combines TRBV7-2 with TRBJ2-1; TRBD2 matches 10 bases. The CDR3 loop spans 16 amino acids. The V and J ends lost 1 base and 10 bases, in that order; junction bases with no gene match: 10. Germline CDR1 SGHTA, CDR2 FQGNSA. CDR3 DNA: TGTGCCAGCAGCTTAGATGGTCTAGCGGGAGCCAGGGAGCAGTTCTTC. Its translation is CASSLDGLAGAREQFF.

This clonotype was observed many times. The gene calls are TRBV18 and TRBJ2-7; D not certain. The CDR3 contains 12 residues. V dropped 6 bases and J dropped 4 bases, with 10 bases sitting between them. Germline loops: CDR1 KGHSH, CDR2 LQKENI. In DNA form, the CDR3 reads TGTGCCAGCTCCCCTGATCCGTACGAGCAGTACTTC. Translated, it gives CASSPDPYEQYF.

The V call is TRBV29-1, the J call TRBJ2-1, with 7 bases lining up with TRBD1. J gave up 7 bases and V 7 bases, and 7 bases lay outside the gene matches. CDR1 and CDR2 (germline): SQVTM, ANQGSEA. The CDR3 runs to 12 residues. CDR3 sequence reads: CSGGQAANEQFF. CDR3 nucleotides: TGCAGCGGAGGACAGGCCGCGAATGAGCAGTTCTTC.

CDR3 sequence (DNA): TGCAGTGCCAGACCGGGACAGAGCTCCTATAATTCACCCCTCCACTTT. It is translated as CSARPGQSSYNSPLHF. The rearrangement links TRBV20-1 to TRBJ1-6, with 7 nucleotides matching TRBD1. In germline, CDR1 is DFQATT, CDR2 SNEGSKA (reference sequence). This CDR3 region has 16 residues. J was trimmed by 0 bases and V by 6 bases; bases with no gene match: 8.

This chain joins TRBV7-2 and TRBJ2-1; TRBD2 agrees at 11 bases. The length of the CDR3 is 16 residues. V lost 3 bases, J lost 5 bases, and 6 bases stayed unmatched. Per germline, CDR1 SGHTA and CDR2 FQGNSA. The DNA of the CDR3 is TGTGCCAGCAGCTTCTCCGGGACTAGCGGAAACAATGAGCAGTTCTTC. Translated: CASSFSGTSGNNEQFF.

The J gene is TRBJ2-1, the V gene TRBV20-1, with D possibly TRBD2 on 5 matching bases. The CDR3 has 16 residues. The germline gives CDR1 DFQATT, CDR2 SNEGSKA (reference sequence). V was cut by 1 base and J by 0 bases, with 13 bases left in between. CDR3 region: CSARVRTVISYNEQFF. The CDR3 DNA reads as TGCAGTGCTAGAGTTCGGACTGTGATCTCCTACAATGAGCAGTTCTTC.

This clonotype was detected a few times. The rearrangement links TRBV6-1 to TRBJ2-1; tentatively, D is TRBD1 (6 bases). The germline V gene encodes CDR1 MNHNS and CDR2 SASEGT. CDR3 length: 17 residues. V lost 5 bases, J lost 2 bases, and 19 bases lay in between. CDR3 sequence: CASSPRNIQGPYNEQFF. CDR3 DNA sequence: TGTGCCAGCAGTCCCCGCAACATTCAGGGGCCCTACAATGAGCAGTTCTTC.

This clonotype was counted at least ten times. The chain uses TRBV6-6 and TRBJ2-7, with 7 nucleotides matching TRBD2. Germline V gene data show CDR1 as MNHNY and CDR2 as SVGAGI (reference sequence). Trimming cost V 8 bases and J 5 bases; bases outside gene matches: 9. The CDR3 has 13 amino acids. DNA of the CDR3: TGTGCCAGCCGAGGGACTAATGCTCACGAGCAGTACTTC. Translation gives CASRGTNAHEQYF.

This clonotype was picked up a small number of times. The CDR3 region has the DNA TGTGCCAGCAGCGTGGGGGTAGGGAAAGAAGCCTACGAGCAGTACTTC. This codes for CASSVGVGKEAYEQYF. V and J are TRBV9 and TRBJ2-7, with D tentatively TRBD1 or TRBD2 (5 bases each). Trimming pared 2 bases from V and 2 bases from J, leaving 17 bases between. The CDR3 runs to 16 residues. Germline values: CDR1 SGDLS, CDR2 YYNGEE.

The rearrangement joins TRBV20-1 to TRBJ2-1, with 7 bases matching TRBD2. CDR3 length: 13 residues. The V gene end was trimmed by 7 bases and the J gene end by 4 bases; junction bases not matched to a gene: 7. Looked up from germline, CDR1 is DFQATT and CDR2 is SNEGSKA (reference sequence). CDR3 in DNA: TGCAGTGTCCCAAGGACTAGATACAATGAGCAGTTCTTC. Its translation: CSVPRTRYNEQFF.

This chain connects TRBV7-6 to TRBJ2-2; 7 bases fit TRBD2. CDR1 and CDR2 (germline): SGHVS, FNYEAQ. CDR3 length: 18 amino acids. Trimming at V came to 2 bases and at J to 8 bases, leaving 17 bases not matched to a gene. Written as DNA, the CDR3 is TGTGCCAGCAGCTTAATCTTTGGTATTAGCGGGCCCCCGGGGGAGCTGTTTTTT. As protein: CASSLIFGISGPPGELFF.

This clonotype was detected only a few times. The chain carries TRBV6-1 and TRBJ2-7, with 13 bases lining up with TRBD2. The CDR3 totals 15 residues. Germline V gene lookup returns CDR1 MNHNS and CDR2 SASEGT. With V trimmed by 7 bases and J by 4 bases, 7 bases remained unmatched. CDR3 loop: CASTKTSGRVYEQYF. The CDR3 DNA reads TGTGCCAGCACCAAAACTAGCGGGAGGGTATACGAGCAGTACTTC.

Concerning this clonotype: One base away lies a much larger clone, so this may be a sequencing read error. J is TRBJ2-1 and V is TRBV7-9; D ambiguous. Germline values: CDR1 SEHNR, CDR2 FQNEAQ (reference sequence). V was clipped by 8 bases and J by 2 bases, with 4 bases between them. The CDR3 extends over 11 amino acids. The CDR3, as DNA: TGTGCCAGCCAGGCCTACAATGAGCAGTTCTTC. Its protein product is CASQAYNEQFF.

This chain uses TRBV6-1 with TRBJ2-2; TRBD1 might be the D (6 bases). Trimming left V 7 bases short and J 1 base short, with 10 bases between. The CDR3 is 14 residues long. Germline CDR1 and CDR2: MNHNS and SASEGT. Written as DNA, the CDR3 is TGTGCCAGCACCAAGGGACAGAACACCGGGGAGCTGTTTTTT. Translated, it gives CASTKGQNTGELFF.